These T cell receptor beta chains were read from a single sample in a study of shared clonotypes between healthy human individuals. The method was immunoSEQ multiplex PCR; TCRdb's version includes in-frame clones alone and lacks a portion of them. This sample has about 380,000 clones, with roughly 96% found just once. Sequenced input: memory CD8+ T cells sorted from blood. All receptors derive from a young man in good health. Both conserved end residues are part of each CDR3. The D gene is left open where the match is weak. Only part of the rows carry a size: once, few, many, or a class if the clone is expanded.

TRBJ2-3 | TRBV18 | TRBD1 | once | TGTGCCAGCTCACCACCTGGACAGGGGTTCACAGATACGCAGTATTTT | CASSPPGQGFTDTQYF
TRBJ2-3 | TRBV25-1 | - | - | TGTGCCAGCAGTCCGAGCACAGATACGCAGTATTTT | CASSPSTDTQYF
TRBJ2-4 | TRBV4-2 | TRBD2 | - | TGTGCCAGCAGCCAAGATACCGGGAGGGCCGGTGGAAACATTCAGTACTTC | CASSQDTGRAGGNIQYF
TRBJ2-1 | TRBV9 | - | - | TGTGCCAGCAGCGCCGGACTGCGCTCCTACAATGAGCAGTTCTTC | CASSAGLRSYNEQFF
TRBJ1-1 | TRBV30 | - | - | TGTGCCTGGTCGGATGCGGTTTGGGGTACGACTGAAGCTTTCTTT | CAWSDAVWGTTEAFF
TRBJ1-1 | TRBV6-4 | - | once | TGTGCCAGCAGTGACTACCAGGGGACTGAAGCTTTCTTT | CASSDYQGTEAFF
TRBJ2-3 | TRBV29-1 | - | - | TGCAGCACAACAAGGACTCCTTTGTCAGATACGCAGTATTTT | CSTTRTPLSDTQYF
TRBJ2-5 | TRBV2 | TRBD2 | once | TGTGCCAGCAGGTCAGCGGGAGGGCGTCGGGAGACCCAGTACTTC | CASRSAGGRRETQYF
TRBJ1-3 | TRBV6-6 | TRBD1 | - | TGTGCCAGCAGTTACTCGGGACAGGTCGGAGGAAACACCATATATTTT | CASSYSGQVGGNTIYF
TRBJ2-5 | TRBV6-5 | - | once | TGTGCCAGCAGTTACTCCGGGGCGAGAACCCGCGGGACCCAGTACTTC | CASSYSGARTRGTQYF
TRBJ2-2 | TRBV19 | TRBD1 | - | TGTGCCAGTAGTAACAGGGGTTCCGGGGAGCTGTTTTTT | CASSNRGSGELFF
TRBJ2-3 | TRBV2 | - | - | TGTGCCAGCAGGGGAGCCATGTCCACAGATACGCAGTATTTT | CASRGAMSTDTQYF
TRBJ2-1 | TRBV19 | - | once | TGTGCCAGTAGTATAGCAGGGGATGAGCAGTTCTTC | CASSIAGDEQFF
TRBJ2-7 | TRBV6-1 | - | - | TGTGCCAGCAGTGTGGGAGAAGAGCAGTACTTC | CASSVGEEQYF
TRBJ2-7 | TRBV9 | - | - | TGTGCCAGCAGCGCGAGCGGGTCCACCTACGAGCAGTACTTC | CASSASGSTYEQYF
TRBJ2-7 | TRBV28 | - | - | TGTGCCAGCAGTTTCGACAGGCCCTACGAGCAGTACTTC | CASSFDRPYEQYF
TRBJ1-4 | TRBV10-3 | - | - | TGTGCCATCGCAGGGGAAACTAATGAAAAACTGTTTTTT | CAIAGETNEKLFF
TRBJ1-1 | TRBV5-4 | TRBD1 | - | TGTGCCAGCAGAAAGGGACAGGGGAACACTGAAGCTTTCTTT | CASRKGQGNTEAFF
TRBJ2-1 | TRBV28 | TRBD2 | - | TGTGCCAGCTGGTTTCGGGAGGGCAATGAGCAGTTCTTC | CASWFREGNEQFF
TRBJ1-5 | TRBV5-1 | - | - | TGCGCCAGCAGCTTGCAGGGGAGCAATCAGCCCCAGCATTTT | CASSLQGSNQPQHF
TRBJ2-5 | TRBV6-5 | - | - | TGTGCCAGCAGTCCCCAGGCGGCGTACCAAGAGACCCAGTACTTC | CASSPQAAYQETQYF
TRBJ2-1 | TRBV19 | - | - | TGTGCCAGTAGCCCCTCATATCGCAATGAGCAGTTCTTC | CASSPSYRNEQFF
TRBJ2-3 | TRBV15 | - | - | TGTGCCACCGATACTGGACTCTACACAGATACGCAGTATTTT | CATDTGLYTDTQYF
TRBJ2-7 | TRBV25-1 | TRBD2 | - | TGTGCCAGCAGTGGAAAACTAGCGGGGGCCTACGAGCAGTACTTC | CASSGKLAGAYEQYF
TRBJ2-5 | TRBV27 | - | - | TGTGCCAGCAGTTTTGGGGGTGTCCGTCAAGAGACCCAGTACTTC | CASSFGGVRQETQYF
TRBJ1-5 | TRBV28 | - | - | TGTGCCAGCAGTCTCACCTACGGGCAGCCCCAGCATTTT | CASSLTYGQPQHF
TRBJ2-7 | TRBV19 | TRBD2 | - | TGTGCCAGTAGTGCAACTAGCGCTAGCTCCTACGAGCAGTACTTC | CASSATSASSYEQYF
TRBJ2-5 | TRBV5-1 | - | - | TGCGCCAGCAGCTTCTTGGGGTCGACAAAAGAGACCCAGTACTTC | CASSFLGSTKETQYF
TRBJ1-1 | TRBV28 | - | - | TGTGCCAGCAGCTCTACAGGGTCCACTGAAGCTTTCTTT | CASSSTGSTEAFF
TRBJ2-3 | TRBV30 | TRBD1 | - | TGTGCCTGGAGTGTAGGGGGCGCAGATACGCAGTATTTT | CAWSVGGADTQYF
TRBJ2-1 | TRBV4-1 | TRBD2 | - | TGCGCCAGCAGCCCTTTTTCCGGGACTAGCTACAATGAGCAGTTCTTC | CASSPFSGTSYNEQFF
TRBJ2-3 | TRBV28 | - | - | TGTGCCAGCAGTTTCGCGGGGAATACGCAGTATTTT | CASSFAGNTQYF
TRBJ2-7 | TRBV14 | TRBD2 | - | TGTGCCAGCAGCCCTTTTAGCGGGAACTCCTACGAGCAGTACTTC | CASSPFSGNSYEQYF
TRBJ2-3 | TRBV29-1 | - | - | TGCAGCGTGAGGGCGATCCTCGATACGCAGTATTTT | CSVRAILDTQYF
TRBJ2-4 | TRBV30 | - | - | TGTGCCTGGAGTGTGGACAAAAACATTCAGTACTTC | CAWSVDKNIQYF
TRBJ1-3 | TRBV19 | - | - | TGTGCCAGTAGTCGCCTGGGCTCTGGAAACACCATATATTTT | CASSRLGSGNTIYF
TRBJ2-1 | TRBV5-4 | - | - | TGTGCCAGCAGCTTAGGGGTGGGAGGTGAGCAGTTCTTC | CASSLGVGGEQFF
TRBJ2-6 | TRBV14 | - | - | TGTGCCAGCAGCCAAGATGGGGCCAACGTCCTGACTTTC | CASSQDGANVLTF
TRBJ2-1 | TRBV5-8 | - | - | TGTGCCAGCAGCTCGTGGCCTAGCGTCCACAATGAGCAGTTCTTC | CASSSWPSVHNEQFF
TRBJ1-1 | TRBV27 | - | - | TGTGCCAGCAGTTTTGGACAGAACACTGAAGCTTTCTTT | CASSFGQNTEAFF
TRBJ2-1 | TRBV5-4 | TRBD2 | - | TGTGCCAGCAGCTCGGGTAGCGGGAGGGGGCAGTTCTTC | CASSSGSGRGQFF